This TCR beta chain was identified in a study of metastatic and nonmetastatic thyroid tumors. Study summary: Repertoire comparisons spanned blood and tumor or nodule tissue from malignant and benign thyroid patients.

Patients had received no treatment of any kind before thyroid surgery. General observations from the study: Malignant thyroid tumors reportedly had TCR beta diversity that was significantly higher than in benign nodules, in blood and tumor.

The CDR3 extends over 14 amino acids. Germline CDR1 DFQATT, CDR2 SNEGSKA (reference sequence). The V and J ends lost 3 bases and 2 bases respectively, with 13 bases between them. Under the authors' procedure: The study built a papillary thyroid cancer distant-metastasis classifier from CDR3 differences across clinicopathological groups. TCRdb re-called the PCR reads with MiXCR. The V and J calls, along with clone size, are taken from TCRdb and not from the paper's own processing. Counted here are approximately 13,000 clones, just under 30% occurring once; the ten biggest clones make up roughly 4.3%. A note on this clone: Antigen specificity is unknown.

The specimen sequenced was blood. The genes are TRBV20-1 and TRBJ1-1, with a tentative D call TRBD1 (6 bases). The clonotype comes from a female donor with papillary thyroid cancer or a benign thyroid nodule (not recorded which). Some clones in this sample may be carry-over from other donors' samples. The CDR3, as DNA: TGCAGTGCTAGGTCCGGGACACTCAACACTGAAGCTTTCTTT. This sequence encodes CSARSGTLNTEAFF.